Following are 3 T cell receptor beta chains from one sample sequenced in a study of identical twins. TCRdb ran MiXCR on the 5' RACE reads and lists one entry per CDR3 protein. The sample contains roughly 570,000 distinct CDR3 sequences, more than 9% of which appear only once. The same sample was also studied in work on yellow fever vaccine responses in identical twins.

Material for sequencing was PBMCs. These receptors were collected from a woman aged 18-35 years in good health.

V and J are TRBV20-1 and TRBJ1-5; D remains unclear. Germline assignment: CDR1 DFQATT and CDR2 SNEGSKA (reference sequence). V dropped 1 base and J dropped 1 base, with 14 bases sitting between them. The CDR3 sequence is 16 residues long. The CDR3 DNA sequence: TGCAGTGCTAGAGTGGCAGGAAGGGCCAGCAATCAGCCCCAGCATTTT. It yields the protein CSARVAGRASNQPQHF.

At least ten counts were recorded for this clonotype. The chain uses TRBV3-1 and TRBJ1-6; D is ambiguous. Per germline, CDR1 LGHDT and CDR2 YNNKEL (reference sequence). The CDR3 is 16 amino acids. V lost 0 bases and J 9 bases, leaving 15 bases between the germline ends. The CDR3 loop reads CASSQDERFHCSPLHF. The CDR3 region has the DNA TGTGCCAGCAGCCAAGATGAAAGGTTCCACTGTTCACCCCTCCACTTT.

This clonotype was seen a handful of times. The V gene is TRBV7-2, the J gene TRBJ1-2, with D perhaps TRBD1 (5 bases). Germline CDR1 is SGHTA and CDR2 is FQGNSA. The CDR3 has 14 residues. V was pared by 6 bases and J by 4 bases, with 15 bases between. CDR3 sequence (DNA): TGTGCCAGCAGAGAAGGGGCGCATCCCTATGGCTACACCTTC. This encodes CASREGAHPYGYTF.